This entry lists 27 T cell receptor beta chains sequenced from one sample in a study of post-analysis software for immune sequencing data. Notes on the study in general: TRBV5-6, TRBV5-1 and TRBV20-1 were among roughly five TRBV segments more frequent in patients than controls.

Their cognate antigens are unknown. cDNA libraries of TCR beta carried unique molecular identifiers. TCRdb re-analysed the PCR reads in MiXCR, keeping a single row per CDR3 protein. The table has about 500,000 distinct CDR3 sequences, under 55% seen once. Sequencing was carried out using blood. The receptors were gathered from a girl aged 5-17 years with multiple sclerosis.

The CDR3 loop is CASSPNQDRFSGNTIYF. CDR3 coding DNA: TGTGCCAGCAGCCCAAACCAGGACAGGTTCTCTGGAAACACCATATATTTT. The gene calls are TRBV3-1 and TRBJ1-3; 7 bases are shared with TRBD1. The length of the CDR3 is 17 residues. The V and J ends lost 4 bases and 0 bases, in that order; junction bases with no gene match: 9. Germline-derived CDR1 and CDR2 are LGHDT and YNNKEL (reference sequence). Combining the CDR3 with reference TRBV3-1 and TRBJ1-3 gives the whole variable domain DTAVSQTPKYLVTQMGNDKSIKCEQNLGHDTMYWYKQDSKKFLKIMFSYNNKELIINETVPNRFSPKSPDKAHLNLHINSLELGDSAVYFCASSPNQDRFSGNTIYFGEGSWLTVV.

Comments on this clonotype: At one end the junction does not follow the germline gene, possibly because of a read error. This chain links TRBV7-2 with TRBJ1-2; 11 bases are a match to TRBD1. Germline CDR1 is SGHTA and CDR2 is FQGNSA. The CDR3 contains 16 residues. The CDR3 is CASSPEGQGVGYGYIF. CDR3 in DNA: TGTGCCAGCAGCCCAGAGGGACAGGGGGTTGGCTATGGCTACATCTTC.

This clonotype was seen more than once but under ten times. The chain employs TRBV9 and TRBJ2-1; TRBD2 matches 7 bases. The ends lost 0 bases at V and 0 bases at J; junction bases unmatched: 9. Germline CDR1 reads SGDLS; CDR2 reads YYNGEE. The CDR3 extends over 18 amino acids. CDR3 protein: CASSVEEGGPLSYNEQFF. CDR3 nucleotide sequence: TGTGCCAGCAGCGTAGAGGAGGGAGGGCCCCTCTCCTACAATGAGCAGTTCTTC.

This clonotype has only one observation. V gene TRBV7-2 combines with J gene TRBJ2-1; D might be TRBD1 (6 bases). This CDR3 comprises 19 residues. CDR1 is SGHTA, CDR2 FQGNSA, per germline. V was cut by 1 base and J by 1 base, with 20 bases left in between. The CDR3: CASSLVGGGSSRSYNEQFF. In DNA, the CDR3 is TGTGCCAGCAGCTTAGTTGGGGGCGGGTCTTCTCGATCCTACAATGAGCAGTTCTTC. Looking up the rest from reference TRBV7-2 and TRBJ2-1 gives the full variable domain: GAGVSQSPSNKVTEKGKDVELRCDPISGHTALYWYRQSLGQGLEFLIYFQGNSAPDKSGLPSDRFSAERTGGSVSTLTIQRTQQEDSAVYLCASSLVGGGSSRSYNEQFFGPGTRLTVL.

The J gene is TRBJ2-1, the V gene TRBV28; D is ambiguous. The CDR3 is made up of 13 amino acids. V was cut by 2 bases and J by 4 bases, with 6 bases left in between. In germline, CDR1 is MDHEN, CDR2 SYDVKM. CDR3: CASSLKVYNEQFF. CDR3 DNA: TGTGCCAGCAGTTTAAAGGTGTACAATGAGCAGTTCTTC.

The gene calls are TRBV7-6 and TRBJ1-5; D might be TRBD1 (5 bases). CDR1 and CDR2 (germline): SGHVS, FNYEAQ. The CDR3 totals 15 residues. V dropped 0 bases and J dropped 4 bases, with 10 bases sitting between them. The CDR3 nucleotides are TGTGCCAGCAGCTTAGCAACGGGGGTTAATCAGCCCCAGCATTTT. Translation gives CASSLATGVNQPQHF. The variable domain in full, with the rest retrieved from reference TRBV7-6 and TRBJ1-5, is GAGVSQSPRYKVTKRGQDVALRCDPISGHVSLYWYRQALGQGPEFLTYFNYEAQQDKSGLPNDRFSAERPEGSISTLTIQRTEQRDSAMYRCASSLATGVNQPQHFGDGTRLSIL.

This clonotype was detected only a few times. The chain links TRBV5-1 to TRBJ1-1; D gene uncertain. This CDR3 region has 13 residues. The germline V gene encodes CDR1 SGHRS and CDR2 YFSETQ. V was pared by 0 bases and J by 4 bases, with 7 bases between. The CDR3 sequence: CASSLDVSTEAFF. The CDR3 DNA reads TGCGCCAGCAGCTTGGATGTGTCCACTGAAGCTTTCTTT. Full variable domain (remainder filled in from reference TRBV5-1 and TRBJ1-1): KAGVTQTPRYLIKTRGQQVTLSCSPISGHRSVSWYQQTPGQGLQFLFEYFSETQRNKGNFPGRFSGRQFSNSRSEMNVSTLELGDSALYLCASSLDVSTEAFFGQGTRLTVV.

J is TRBJ1-2 and V is TRBV11-2, with D possibly TRBD1 on 6 matching bases. The V gene lost 5 bases and the J gene lost 5 bases, with 15 bases spanning the gap. Germline V gives CDR1 SGHAT, CDR2 FQNNGV. The CDR3 is made up of 14 amino acids. This CDR3 reads CASSQTTGRYGYTF. The CDR3 nucleotides are TGTGCCAGCAGCCAGACCACAGGGCGTTATGGCTACACCTTC.

The chain carries TRBV28 and TRBJ2-7; D not certain. V was clipped by 4 bases and J by 7 bases, with 8 bases between them. Germline V lookup: CDR1 MDHEN, CDR2 SYDVKM. The CDR3 is 11 residues long. CDR3 DNA: TGTGCCAGCAGTTACCGGGCGGAGCAGTACTTC. Translation: CASSYRAEQYF.

The chain employs TRBV7-2 and TRBJ1-5; D might be TRBD1 (6 bases). V was trimmed by 0 bases and J by 7 bases, leaving 13 bases between them. The CDR3 totals 15 residues. CDR1 is SGHTA, CDR2 FQGNSA, per germline. The CDR3 loop is CASSLAPGEGQPQHF. In DNA form, the CDR3 reads TGTGCCAGCAGCTTAGCGCCAGGGGAGGGCCAGCCCCAGCATTTT. Filled out from reference TRBV7-2 and TRBJ1-5, the complete variable domain reads GAGVSQSPSNKVTEKGKDVELRCDPISGHTALYWYRQSLGQGLEFLIYFQGNSAPDKSGLPSDRFSAERTGGSVSTLTIQRTQQEDSAVYLCASSLAPGEGQPQHFGDGTRLSIL.

This rearrangement joins TRBV27 to TRBJ2-7; no firm D call. Trimming took 6 bases from V and 3 from J, leaving 12 bases between them. The germline V gene has CDR1 MNHEY and CDR2 SMNVEV (reference sequence). The CDR3 length is 13 residues. CDR3 protein: CASSSSMLYEQYF. CDR3 nucleotide sequence: TGTGCCAGCAGCTCCTCCATGCTCTACGAGCAGTACTTC.

This clonotype showed up just a few times. The gene calls are TRBV7-9 and TRBJ2-7; D unresolved. The CDR3 loop spans 13 amino acids. The V and J ends lost 5 bases and 2 bases respectively, with 10 bases between them. Germline CDR1 SEHNR, CDR2 FQNEAQ (reference sequence). CDR3 sequence (DNA): TGTGCCAGCAGCCAATCCTTAGCCTACGAGCAGTACTTC. It codes for CASSQSLAYEQYF.

V and J are TRBV5-1 and TRBJ1-1; a weak D match, TRBD1 (6 bases). The V gene's germline CDR1 is SGHRS and CDR2 YFSETQ. Trimming cost V 0 bases and J 1 base, with 10 bases left between them. The CDR3 is 15 amino acids. The CDR3 loop reads CASSLGSGANTEAFF. The CDR3 bases are TGCGCCAGCAGCTTGGGATCAGGGGCGAACACTGAAGCTTTCTTT.

V gene TRBV9 combines with J gene TRBJ2-5, with TRBD2 matching over 8 bases. The V and J ends lost 0 bases and 7 bases, in that order; junction bases with no gene match: 8. There are 15 residues in the CDR3. The V gene's germline CDR1 is SGDLS and CDR2 YYNGEE. CDR3 nucleotides: TGTGCCAGCAGCGTAGGCGGGGGGCTCCGGGGGACCCAGTACTTC. It codes for CASSVGGGLRGTQYF.

This clonotype has more than one count but fewer than ten. The chain combines TRBV7-6 with TRBJ2-5, with 9 bases fitting TRBD1. The J call may be wrong; the DNA end is better matched by TRBJ2-7. Germline V lookup: CDR1 SGHVS, CDR2 FNYEAQ. The CDR3 consists of 17 residues. The chain's CDR3 is CASSLEWSGQGRAEQYF. In DNA, the CDR3 is TGTGCCAGCAGCTTAGAGTGGTCGGGACAGGGAAGGGCCGAGCAGTACTTC.

This clonotype was picked up a small number of times. This chain uses TRBV11-2 with TRBJ2-5; the match to TRBD2 covers 8 bases. Per germline, CDR1 SGHAT and CDR2 FQNNGV. J was trimmed by 5 bases and V by 2 bases; bases with no gene match: 10. The CDR3 covers 16 residues. In DNA, the CDR3 is TGTGCCAGCAGCTTACGGCGGGAGGCCACAAGGGAGACCCAGTACTTC. This encodes CASSLRREATRETQYF.

With respect to this clonotype: The DNA is left out, because the CDR3 cannot be placed on it with certainty; the CDR3 is given as TCRdb lists it. This rearrangement joins TRBV29-1 to TRBJ2-3; the table gives TRBD1 as D, unverified against the DNA. CDR1 and CDR2 from the germline V gene are SQVTM and ANQGSEA. Inclusive of both ends, the CDR3 amounts to 11 amino acids. CDR3 in amino acids: CSVGDGALGYF.

Here the CDR3 DNA reads TGCAGTGCTAGAGCTCATGGGACGGGGGCCTACGAGCAGTACTTC. This codes for CSARAHGTGAYEQYF. The chain recombines TRBV20-1 with TRBJ2-5; possibly TRBD2 for D (6 bases). The tail of the sequence fits TRBJ2-7 better, so the J call may be wrong. Germline V lookup: CDR1 DFQATT, CDR2 SNEGSKA (reference sequence). The CDR3 has 15 residues.

The CDR3 here is CASSQDGGAGQYF. The CDR3 nucleotides read TGCGCCAGCAGCCAAGATGGGGGGGCGGGGCAGTATTTT. V usage is TRBV4-3 and J usage is TRBJ2-3, with a possible D match to TRBD2 (7 bases). The V and J ends lost 0 bases and 11 bases respectively, with 12 bases between them. The CDR3 extends over 13 amino acids. Per germline, CDR1 LGHNA and CDR2 YSLEER.

The V and J genes are TRBV6-5 and TRBJ2-1, with D possibly being TRBD2 (5 bases). Trimming took off 8 bases at V and 8 bases at J, with 22 bases between the two ends. CDR1 and CDR2 (germline): MNHEY, SVGAGI. This CDR3 is built from 15 residues. CDR3 nucleotide sequence: TGTGCCAGCTGTTTGTTGGGAGATGGGAGCGATGAGCAGTTCTTC. It is translated as CASCLLGDGSDEQFF.

The chain links TRBV28 to TRBJ2-7, with 8 positions matching TRBD2. The CDR3 has 12 residues. V lost 6 bases to trimming and J lost 6 bases; unmatched junction nucleotides: 4. Looked up from germline, CDR1 is MDHEN and CDR2 is SYDVKM. The DNA of the CDR3 is TGTGCCAGCAGGAGCGGGAGTGCCGAGCAGTACTTC. It translates to CASRSGSAEQYF.

This clonotype appeared a few times. The chain uses TRBV29-1 and TRBJ2-1; D may be TRBD2 (5 bases). Germline-derived CDR1 and CDR2 are SQVTM and ANQGSEA. V was clipped by 7 bases and J by 3 bases, with 16 bases between them. The CDR3 is made up of 14 amino acids. The CDR3 nucleotides are TGCAGCGCCGGACCACGACGGGGCTACAATGAGCAGTTCTTC. This encodes CSAGPRRGYNEQFF.

Note on this clonotype: At one of its ends the junction is not consistent with the germline gene, which may arise from a read error. The V and J genes are TRBV6-5 and TRBJ1-1, with a weak D call TRBD1 (5 bases). This CDR3 region has 13 residues. Germline V gene data show CDR1 as MNHEY and CDR2 as SVGAGI. CDR3 DNA: TGTGCCGGCAGTTTGGACAAGAACACTGAAGCTTTCTTT. It encodes CAGSLDKNTEAFF.

V is TRBV25-1 and J is TRBJ2-3; perhaps TRBD2 as D (5 bases). Trimming pared 8 bases from V and 0 bases from J, leaving 12 bases between. CDR3 length equals 14 residues. Germline values: CDR1 MGHDK, CDR2 SYGVNS. The CDR3 region has the DNA TGTGCCAGCGAGGGCCGGACTAGCACAGATACGCAGTATTTT. This translates into CASEGRTSTDTQYF.

This chain connects TRBV28 to TRBJ2-3; no reliable D call. Looked up from germline, CDR1 is MDHEN and CDR2 is SYDVKM. The CDR3 length is 15 residues. Trimming left V 2 bases short and J 3 bases short, with 12 bases between. The CDR3 sequence is CASSLGALGTDTQYF. For the CDR3, the DNA is TGTGCCAGCAGTTTAGGAGCACTCGGGACAGATACGCAGTATTTT.

V is TRBV12-3 or TRBV12-4 and J is TRBJ2-4, with 8 bases that match TRBD1. The CDR3 runs to 15 residues. V gave up 6 bases and J gave up 1 base; unmatched junction bases: 5. The CDR3 here is CASSQGARAKNIQYF. CDR3 bases: TGTGCCAGCAGCCAGGGGGCGAGGGCCAAAAACATTCAGTACTTC.

The V and J genes are TRBV20-1 and TRBJ2-1; 7 positions agree with TRBD1. Germline trimming cut 7 bases from V and 4 bases from J; bases unmatched to any gene: 16. This CDR3 has 16 residues. Germline-derived CDR1 and CDR2 are DFQATT and SNEGSKA (reference sequence). The CDR3 reads CSGNNRGIDRYNEQFF. Written as DNA, the CDR3 is TGCAGTGGGAATAACAGGGGTATCGACAGATACAATGAGCAGTTCTTC.